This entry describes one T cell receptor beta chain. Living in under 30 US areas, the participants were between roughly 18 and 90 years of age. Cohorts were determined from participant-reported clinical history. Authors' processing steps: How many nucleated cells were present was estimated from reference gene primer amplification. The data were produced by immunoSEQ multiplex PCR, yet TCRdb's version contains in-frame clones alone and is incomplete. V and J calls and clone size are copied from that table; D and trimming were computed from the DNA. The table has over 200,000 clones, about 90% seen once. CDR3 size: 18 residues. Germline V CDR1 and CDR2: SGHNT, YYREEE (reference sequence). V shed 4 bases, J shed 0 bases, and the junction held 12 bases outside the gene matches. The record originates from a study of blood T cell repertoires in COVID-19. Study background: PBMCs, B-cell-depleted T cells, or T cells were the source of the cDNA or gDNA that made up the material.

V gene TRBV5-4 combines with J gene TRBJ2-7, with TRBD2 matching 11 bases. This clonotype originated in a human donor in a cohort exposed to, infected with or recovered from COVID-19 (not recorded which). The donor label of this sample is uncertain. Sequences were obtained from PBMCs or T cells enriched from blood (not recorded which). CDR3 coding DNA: TGTGCCAGCAGCCCGCCTAGCGGGGGGCGGACAAGCTCCTACGAGCAGTACTTC. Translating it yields CASSPPSGGRTSSYEQYF.